This T cell receptor beta chain was documented in a study of T cell responses to AZD1222 COVID-19 vaccine. Germline V gene lookup returns CDR1 LNHDA and CDR2 SQIVND (reference sequence). V was clipped by 5 bases and J by 2 bases; unmatched bases: 4. This CDR3 is 14 amino acids long. Clones were read by immunoSEQ multiplex PCR, and TCRdb kept only the in-frame ones, dropping some. The sample contains 150,000 to 200,000 clones, 92% of which appear only once. The receptor's source is an adult who received the AZD1222 COVID-19 vaccine. The chain joins TRBV19 to TRBJ2-7; 9 bases agree with TRBD2. The sample was peripheral blood, taken 28 days after the second AZD1222 dose. This CDR3 reads CASSDSGGTYEQYF. The CDR3, as DNA: TGTGCCAGTAGTGACAGCGGGGGGACCTACGAGCAGTACTTC.